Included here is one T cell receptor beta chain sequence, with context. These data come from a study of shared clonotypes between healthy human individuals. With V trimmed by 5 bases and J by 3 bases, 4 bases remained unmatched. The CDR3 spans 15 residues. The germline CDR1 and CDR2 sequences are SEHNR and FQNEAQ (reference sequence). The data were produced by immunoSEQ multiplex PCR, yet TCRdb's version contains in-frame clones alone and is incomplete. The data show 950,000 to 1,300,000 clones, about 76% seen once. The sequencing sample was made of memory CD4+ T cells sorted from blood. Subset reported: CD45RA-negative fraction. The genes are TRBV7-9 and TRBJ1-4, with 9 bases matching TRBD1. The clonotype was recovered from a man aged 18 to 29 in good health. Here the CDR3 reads CASSHGDRANEKLFF. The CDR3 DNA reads TGTGCCAGCAGCCACGGGGACAGGGCTAATGAAAAACTGTTTTTT.